This T cell receptor (beta chain) emerged from a study of siplizumab effects on memory and regulatory T cells. Whole-study findings and limits: Mappable alloreactive CD4+ clones were on average around 70% Treg-derived with siplizumab, roughly 28% in controls. Naive T cells were seen as more diverse than memory cells and as major alloresponse contributors.

The study assayed 95,000 to 100,000 TCR templates per sample. Clones were read by immunoSEQ multiplex PCR, and TCRdb kept only the in-frame ones, dropping some. The table includes just over 60,000 clones, around 80% detected once. Unstimulated naive, memory, effector memory and TEMRA subsets underwent sequencing in three donor pairs. A note on this clone: The antigen is unknown.

Looked up from germline, CDR1 is SGHRS and CDR2 is YFSETQ. V dropped 0 bases and J dropped 0 bases, with 10 bases sitting between them. This CDR3 region has 16 residues. The chain couples TRBV5-1 to TRBJ1-3; no firm D call. Sequenced input: memory CD4+ T cells sorted from blood. The sequence was obtained from a human donor in good health. DNA for the CDR3: TGCGCCAGCAGCTTGGGTGGCAGCAGCTCTGGAAACACCATATATTTT. Translated, it gives CASSLGGSSSGNTIYF. Together with reference TRBV5-1 and TRBJ1-3, the CDR3 gives the full variable domain: KAGVTQTPRYLIKTRGQQVTLSCSPISGHRSVSWYQQTPGQGLQFLFEYFSETQRNKGNFPGRFSGRQFSNSRSEMNVSTLELGDSALYLCASSLGGSSSGNTIYFGEGSWLTVV.